The clone carrying this T cell receptor beta chain was counted at least ten times. Its antigen is unknown. This entry comes from a study of response to subunit inactivated influenza vaccine. Unmatched junction bases numbered 7, after V lost 4 bases and J lost 0 bases. Germline lookup yields CDR1 MNHEY and CDR2 SVGAGI. The CDR3 sequence is 17 residues long. Findings and caveats of the study: Few additional T cells are recruited per seasonal influenza vaccination, authors suggested.

TCRdb reprocessed the RT-PCR reads via MiXCR and lists one record per CDR3 protein. The sample includes some 500,000 distinct CDR3 sequences, 16% seen only once; the top ten take roughly 3.1%. The J gene is TRBJ2-1, the V gene TRBV6-5, with TRBD2 matching over 9 bases. Material: CD4+ T cells sorted from PBMCs, obtained around 25 months after vaccination. The sequence was collected from a man aged 45 to 75 who received an inactivated influenza vaccine. The CDR3 sequence is CASSSRSGGYSYNEQFF. CDR3 nucleotide sequence: TGTGCCAGCAGTTCAAGAAGCGGGGGGTACTCCTACAATGAGCAGTTCTTC.